A selection of T cell receptor beta chains follows, all from one sample in a study of CD8 T cells in ankylosing spondylitis. Each CDR3 protein gets one entry after TCRdb re-called the 5' RACE reads with MiXCR. The sample has about 90,000 distinct CDR3 sequences, around 25% seen once; the top ten hold roughly three fifths. Sequenced material: blood, either unsorted or a sorted T cell fraction (not recorded which). The source of these receptors is a male donor with ankylosing spondylitis or in good health (not recorded which). The CDR3 runs from the conserved cysteine through the conserved F or W. Each record gives: clone size, D gene, V gene, J gene, CDR3 protein, CDR3 DNA. A D gene is named only where the DNA matches it firmly. For some rows the clone size is stated as once, few or many, or as a class when expanded; others skip it.

-	-	TRBV7-9	TRBJ1-2	CASSQIQGGYTF	TGTGCCAGCAGCCAAATACAGGGCGGCTACACCTTC
few	TRBD2	TRBV7-3	TRBJ2-1	CASSLWAGGNNEQFF	TGTGCCAGCAGCTTATGGGCGGGGGGAAACAATGAGCAGTTCTTC
-	-	TRBV5-1	TRBJ2-1	CASSSQFNEQFF	TGCGCCAGCAGCTCCCAATTCAATGAGCAGTTCTTC
many	-	TRBV7-3	TRBJ2-3	CASSSLGRGYTDTQYF	TGTGCCAGCAGCTCCCTCGGGCGGGGATACACAGATACGCAGTATTTT
-	TRBD1	TRBV28	TRBJ1-5	CASRRGQGDYSNQPQHF	TGTGCCAGCAGGAGGGGACAGGGCGACTATAGCAATCAGCCCCAGCATTTT
many	-	TRBV2	TRBJ1-5	CASSAGSYSNQPQHF	TGTGCCAGCAGTGCTGGCAGCTATAGCAATCAGCCCCAGCATTTT
once	TRBD2	TRBV20-1	TRBJ2-3	CSARTSGSSGTDTQYF	TGCAGTGCTAGGACTAGCGGGAGCTCCGGCACAGATACGCAGTATTTT
-	-	TRBV20-1	TRBJ1-1	CSAGRDVNTEAFF	TGCAGTGCTGGCCGGGACGTGAACACTGAAGCTTTCTTT
-	-	TRBV20-1	TRBJ1-1	CSARPWTVTNTEAFF	TGCAGTGCTAGACCCTGGACAGTAACCAACACTGAAGCTTTCTTT
-	-	TRBV6-5	TRBJ1-5	CASSWDINQPQHF	TGTGCCAGCAGTTGGGACATCAATCAGCCCCAGCATTTT
few	-	TRBV5-1	TRBJ1-2	CASSFSGARDGYTF	TGCGCCAGCAGCTTTTCAGGGGCAAGGGATGGCTACACCTTC
-	-	TRBV19	TRBJ1-2	CASSITTASYGYTF	TGTGCCAGTAGTATAACCACAGCAAGCTATGGCTACACCTTC
medium-sized	TRBD1	TRBV9	TRBJ2-3	CASSVFWTGADTQYF	TGTGCCAGCAGCGTATTTTGGACAGGGGCAGATACGCAGTATTTT
-	-	TRBV15	TRBJ1-2	CATSRDLVNSYGYTF	TGTGCCACCAGCAGAGATTTAGTAAATTCCTATGGCTACACCTTC
many	TRBD1	TRBV12-3/TRBV12-4	TRBJ1-5	CASRKNTGDQPQHF	TGTGCCAGCAGGAAAAATACAGGGGATCAGCCCCAGCATTTT
few	-	TRBV7-8	TRBJ2-1	CASSPQSSTLNNEQFF	TGTGCCAGCAGCCCCCAGAGTAGCACTCTCAACAATGAGCAGTTCTTC
few	TRBD1	TRBV7-9	TRBJ2-1	CASSLTGLEQFF	TGTGCCAGCAGCTTGACAGGGTTGGAGCAGTTCTTC
-	TRBD2	TRBV29-1	TRBJ2-1	CSERLAGAQFF	TGCAGCGAGCGACTAGCGGGAGCGCAGTTCTTC
-	-	TRBV5-1	TRBJ1-1	CASSLKEGGAFF	TGCGCCAGCAGCTTGAAAGAGGGGGGGGCTTTCTTT
-	-	TRBV20-1	TRBJ1-2	CSAARGINGYTF	TGCAGTGCTGCCCGGGGGATTAATGGCTACACCTTC
many	-	TRBV12-3/TRBV12-4	TRBJ1-1	CASSFGGSTEAFF	TGTGCCAGCAGTTTCGGGGGCTCGACTGAAGCTTTCTTT
-	-	TRBV7-8	TRBJ2-3	CASSLGLPSTDTQYF	TGTGCCAGCAGCTTAGGGCTACCTAGCACAGATACGCAGTATTTT